Listed here are 5 T cell receptor beta chains from one sample, sequenced in a study of human T cells and chemical hapten exposure. MiXCR, applied by TCRdb to the 5' RACE reads, yields one record per CDR3 protein. The sample holds some 150,000 distinct CDR3 sequences, roughly 4% seen once. Before extraction, the whole blood was not fractionated, and total RNA was taken from it. These receptors all come from a female donor in good health.

Concerning this clonotype itself: A much larger clone sits a single nucleotide away, making a read error possible. This chain joins TRBV7-2 and TRBJ2-7, with 12 bases lining up with TRBD2. The CDR3 has 16 amino acids. Trimming took 4 bases from V and 5 from J; bases not matched to a gene: 9. Germline V gives CDR1 SGHTA, CDR2 FQGNSA. The CDR3: CASSWSPSGGADEQYF. CDR3 nucleotide sequence: TGTGCCAGCAGCTGGTCCCCTAGCGGGGGGGCCGACGAGCAGTACTTC.

This clonotype was found many times. V and J are TRBV14 and TRBJ1-4; D not certain. Deletions cut 1 base from V and 7 bases from J, with 19 bases between. Germline V gene lookup returns CDR1 SGHDN and CDR2 FVKESK. This CDR3 spans 17 amino acids. The chain's CDR3 is CASSQARGTQLVEKLFF. CDR3 sequence (DNA): TGTGCCAGCAGCCAAGCACGGGGTACTCAATTAGTTGAAAAACTGTTTTTT.

This clonotype appeared many times. CDR3 nucleotide sequence: TGCAGTGCTCGAGCGACAGCCTACGAGCAGTACTTC. This sequence encodes CSARATAYEQYF. This rearrangement joins TRBV20-1 to TRBJ2-7; D might be TRBD1 (5 bases). This CDR3 region has 12 residues. Germline V gene sequence: CDR1 DFQATT, CDR2 SNEGSKA (reference sequence). With 5 bases removed from V and 2 bases from J, the gap between germline ends came to 10 bases.

This clonotype has a handful of counts. The chain links TRBV27 to TRBJ1-2; D remains unclear. V gave up 3 bases and J gave up 6 bases, with 11 bases separating them. This CDR3 spans 13 amino acids. CDR1 is MNHEY, CDR2 SMNVEV, per germline (reference sequence). CDR3 bases: TGTGCCAGCAGTTTCGGACCGTCAGATGGCTACACCTTC. Amino acids: CASSFGPSDGYTF.

This clonotype was found many times. The chain links TRBV5-1 to TRBJ1-6; no firm D call. Per the germline V gene, CDR1 is SGHRS and CDR2 is YFSETQ. The CDR3 is 14 residues long. V was pared by 0 bases and J by 7 bases, with 8 bases between. The CDR3 DNA sequence: TGCGCCAGCAGCTTGGAGTCTTGGAATTCACCCCTCCACTTT. Its translation is CASSLESWNSPLHF.